This T cell receptor (beta chain) originates from a study of T cell clones after liver transplantation. The wider study: A pre-transplant mixed lymphocyte reaction with TCRbeta sequencing defined graft-donor-reactive clones followed in post-transplant blood. At least one year of complete immunosuppression withdrawal without enzymes over twice normal defined tolerance. Blood was drawn pre-transplant, before withdrawal, and after full or failed withdrawal. General study points: These preliminary findings come from unstandardized post-transplant sampling times.

Sequenced by immunoSEQ multiplex PCR; TCRdb stores in-frame clones only, minus some. Of roughly 120,000 clones in the sample, approximately 90% are singletons; the top ten hold around 0.83%. Germline CDR1 and CDR2: SSHAT and FNYEAQ (reference sequence). CDR3 size: 15 residues. With respect to this clone: Its cognate antigen is unknown. One junction end does not reproduce the germline sequence, and a read error may be involved.

The rearrangement joins TRBV7-7 to TRBJ2-1; tentative D call: TRBD2 (6 bases). The TCR comes from a human patient who received a liver transplant. Some T cells may originate from the graft donor. The sequencing used CD4+ T cells from blood, collected 12 months after liver transplant. The chain's CDR3 is CASSLAVARYNEQFF. The CDR3 nucleotides read TGTGCTAGCAGCTTAGCGGTAGCGAGATACAATGAGCAGTTCTTC.